The 17 T cell receptor beta chains below all came from one sample that was sequenced in a study of beta chain features in type 1 diabetes. Sequenced material consisted of expressed TCRB transcripts (all of the isolated RNA was reverse transcribed). Here immunoSEQ multiplex PCR was the method, and the copy in TCRdb shows in-frame clones only, minus some. The sample holds fewer than 900,000 clones, roughly 15% seen once. Material: naive CD4+ T cells from blood. The receptors come from a woman aged 18 to 35 in good health.

This clone has only a few counts. V usage is TRBV9 and J usage is TRBJ2-3; weak D call: TRBD2 (6 bases). This CDR3 comprises 15 residues. V was pared by 0 bases and J by 8 bases, with 16 bases between. Per germline, CDR1 SGDLS and CDR2 YYNGEE. CDR3 sequence reads: CASSVVTGALSTQYF. The CDR3 DNA is TGTGCCAGCAGCGTAGTTACGGGAGCCTTATCTACGCAGTATTTT. Using reference TRBV9 and TRBJ2-3 for the parts outside the CDR3, the full variable domain is DSGVTQTPKHLITATGQRVTLRCSPRSGDLSVYWYQQSLDQGLQFLIQYYNGEERAKGNILERFSAQQFPDLHSELNLSSLELGDSALYFCASSVVTGALSTQYFGPGTRLTVL.

This clone was detected a few times. The chain uses TRBV5-6 and TRBJ2-7, with D perhaps given as TRBD1 or TRBD2 (5 bases each). V was trimmed by 1 base and J by 5 bases, leaving 13 bases between them. Germline V lookup: CDR1 SGHDT, CDR2 YYEEEE. CDR3 length: 14 amino acids. CDR3 protein: CASSLWGSTDEQYF. CDR3 sequence (DNA): TGTGCCAGCAGCTTGTGGGGGTCTACGGACGAGCAGTACTTC.

This clone was counted only a few times. The chain has TRBV7-2 and TRBJ2-2; no reliable D call. CDR1 is SGHTA, CDR2 FQGNSA, per germline. The CDR3 contains 13 residues. V was clipped by 3 bases and J by 5 bases, with 7 bases between them. CDR3 region: CASSFAETGELFF. The CDR3, as DNA: TGTGCCAGCAGCTTTGCAGAGACCGGGGAGCTGTTTTTT.

Notes on this clone: Other DNA sequences of this sample code for an identical CDR3. The J gene is TRBJ2-3, the V gene TRBV10-3, with 9 bases identical to TRBD2. The CDR3 consists of 14 residues. The J segment lost 6 bases and the V segment lost 2 bases, leaving 3 bases of the junction unmatched. CDR1 and CDR2 (germline): ENHRY, SYGVKD. The CDR3 DNA sequence: TGTGCCATCAGTGAGATAGCGGGAGTTGATACGCAGTATTTT. Residues: CAISEIAGVDTQYF.

Details on this clone: Other DNA sequences in this specimen translate into the identical CDR3. The CDR3 sequence is CASTLAGGQETQYF. CDR3 nucleotides: TGCGCCAGCACACTAGCGGGAGGGCAAGAGACCCAGTACTTC. The chain carries TRBV5-1 and TRBJ2-5, with 13 bases aligning to TRBD2. J lost 2 bases, V lost 6 bases, and 1 base had no gene match. The CDR3 has 14 residues. CDR1 is SGHRS, CDR2 YFSETQ, per germline.

The CDR3 DNA reads TGCAGCGTTGTGGGCGGGGAGGAGACCCAGTACTTC. Protein product: CSVVGGEETQYF. The chain links TRBV29-1 to TRBJ2-5; the D gene is possibly TRBD2 (6 bases). The V gene lost 4 bases and the J gene lost 5 bases, with 11 bases spanning the gap. Germline V gene lookup returns CDR1 SQVTM and CDR2 ANQGSEA. CDR3 size: 12 residues.

This clone has more than one count but fewer than ten. The CDR3, as DNA: TGTGCCAGCAGCTTATACGCGACACCGCAAGAGACCCAGTACTTC. It is translated as CASSLYATPQETQYF. This chain joins TRBV7-2 and TRBJ2-5; no definite D call. Germline V lookup: CDR1 SGHTA, CDR2 FQGNSA. The CDR3 is 15 amino acids. V was trimmed by 2 bases and J by 2 bases, leaving 12 bases between them.

Note on this clone: Other DNA sequences from this sample encode an identical CDR3 as well. This chain links TRBV19 with TRBJ1-5, with TRBD1 matching 7 bases. This CDR3 is built from 13 residues. CDR1 is LNHDA, CDR2 SQIVND, per germline (reference sequence). V gave up 4 bases and J gave up 4 bases; unmatched junction bases: 1. CDR3 nucleotide sequence: TGTGCCAGTAGTAGACAGGGTAATCAGCCCCAGCATTTT. This gives the protein CASSRQGNQPQHF.

This clone showed up many times. CDR3 coding DNA: TGTGCCAGCAGTTTGCCCGGACAGGGTTGTTTCTTC. It specifies CASSLPGQGCFF. This rearrangement joins TRBV28 to TRBJ2-1; 8 bases are a match to TRBD1. Germline loops: CDR1 MDHEN, CDR2 SYDVKM. This CDR3 spans 12 amino acids. V trimming: 3 bases; J trimming: 16 bases; junction bases outside the gene matches: 8.

This clone was seen many times. The V call is TRBV27, the J call TRBJ2-6; TRBD2 is a possible D gene (5 bases). The CDR3 is 14 residues long. V lost 5 bases and J 4 bases, leaving 9 bases between the germline ends. Per the germline V gene, CDR1 is MNHEY and CDR2 is SMNVEV (reference sequence). The CDR3 DNA reads as TGTGCCAGCAGTCCCTCGGGGGGGGCCAACGTCCTGACTTTC. This codes for CASSPSGGANVLTF.

This clone was detected only a few times. The V call is TRBV4-3, the J call TRBJ2-3; possible D gene TRBD1, 6 bases. Germline CDR1 and CDR2: LGHNA and YSLEER. The CDR3 totals 13 residues. V lost 0 bases, J lost 10 bases, and 11 bases lay in between. CDR3 nucleotide sequence: TGCGCCAGCAGCCAAGACCGGGACACCCCGCAGTATTTT. This sequence encodes CASSQDRDTPQYF.

The genes are TRBV28 and TRBJ2-3; 12 bases fit TRBD2. Germline CDR1 reads MDHEN; CDR2 reads SYDVKM. The CDR3 contains 16 residues. The V gene end was trimmed by 6 bases and the J gene end by 5 bases; junction bases not matched to a gene: 9. CDR3 in amino acids: CASSQSTGLAGDTQYF. The DNA for the CDR3 is TGTGCCAGCAGCCAATCCACGGGACTAGCGGGAGATACGCAGTATTTT.

This clone was seen more than once but under ten times. CDR3 sequence (DNA): TGTGCCAGCAGCTTGAGACTTAAAGATACGCAGTATTTT. This gives the protein CASSLRLKDTQYF. This chain links TRBV7-2 with TRBJ2-3; D uncertain. Germline CDR1 and CDR2: SGHTA and FQGNSA. This CDR3 region has 13 residues. The V end was cut by 3 bases, the J end by 5 bases, with 9 bases between.

A few counts support this clone. This chain links TRBV20-1 with TRBJ1-1, with no clear D. Germline lookup yields CDR1 DFQATT and CDR2 SNEGSKA (reference sequence). Trimming took off 6 bases at V and 1 base at J, with 6 bases between the two ends. The CDR3 runs 11 residues. The CDR3 is CSAVGNTEAFF. The CDR3 coding sequence is TGCAGTGCGGTTGGGAACACTGAAGCTTTCTTT.

This clone was seen more than once but under ten times. This sequence joins TRBV2 and TRBJ1-1; D is possibly TRBD1 (5 bases). Trimming shortened V by 10 bases and J by 3 bases, and 18 bases separated the two germline ends. Germline CDR1 SNHLY, CDR2 FYNNEI. The CDR3 totals 14 residues. CDR3 in DNA: TGTGCCACAAACCAGGGAATCTCGGACACTGAAGCTTTCTTT. It translates to CATNQGISDTEAFF.

The gene calls are TRBV27 and TRBJ2-1; D may be TRBD1 (7 bases). Trimming cost V 2 bases and J 5 bases, with 13 bases left between them. Looked up from germline, CDR1 is MNHEY and CDR2 is SMNVEV (reference sequence). The CDR3 extends over 15 amino acids. CDR3 coding DNA: TGTGCCAGCAGTTTAGGAGGGGGCATACACAATGAGCAGTTCTTC. Its protein product is CASSLGGGIHNEQFF.

This chain uses TRBV4-1 with TRBJ1-5; 9 bases fit TRBD1. Germline V gene data show CDR1 as MGHRA and CDR2 as YSYEKL. The CDR3 runs 18 residues. Unmatched junction bases numbered 8, after V lost 0 bases and J lost 2 bases. CDR3 nucleotide sequence: TGCGCCAGCAGCCAAGATTTCTTTAGGACAGGGGGCAATCAGCCCCAGCATTTT. Amino acid sequence: CASSQDFFRTGGNQPQHF.